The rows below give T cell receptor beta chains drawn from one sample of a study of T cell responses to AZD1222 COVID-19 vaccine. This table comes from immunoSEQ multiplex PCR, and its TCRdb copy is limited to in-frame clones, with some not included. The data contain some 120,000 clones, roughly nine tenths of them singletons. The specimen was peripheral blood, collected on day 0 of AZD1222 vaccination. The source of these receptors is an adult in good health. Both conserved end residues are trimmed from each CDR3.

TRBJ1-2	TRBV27	ASSPRANYGYT
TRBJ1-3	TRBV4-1	ASSQRRDGQSGNTIY
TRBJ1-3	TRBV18	ASSSSGGGLGNTIY
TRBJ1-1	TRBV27	ASSFQGLFAEAF
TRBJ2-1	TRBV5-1	ASSLSSSLNEQF
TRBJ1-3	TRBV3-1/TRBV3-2	ASSQATGGGNTIY
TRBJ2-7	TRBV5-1	ASSLDGYEQY
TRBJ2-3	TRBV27	ASSLSVSGSTDTQY
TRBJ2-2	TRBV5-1	ASSFGTVDTGELF
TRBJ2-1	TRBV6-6	ASSQHQGLAVYNEQF
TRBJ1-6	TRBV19	ASSPSLTGGRSPLH
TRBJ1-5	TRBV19	ASSPQKGNQPQH
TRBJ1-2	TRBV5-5	ASSLPQGMGGYT
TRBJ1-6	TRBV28	ASSFIMQRTLYNSPLH
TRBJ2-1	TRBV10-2	ASMSAVAGGVVNEQF
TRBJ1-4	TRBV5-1	ASSKTTTATNEKLF
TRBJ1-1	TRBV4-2	ASSQDGGAEAF
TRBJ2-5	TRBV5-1	ASTSPAGGETQY
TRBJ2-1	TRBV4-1	ASSVTTSGNNEQF
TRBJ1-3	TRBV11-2	ASTSSVDTIY
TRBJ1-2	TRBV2	ASSENTAGAYGYT
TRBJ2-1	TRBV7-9	ASSLVDEQF
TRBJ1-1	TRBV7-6	ASSLWRETEAF
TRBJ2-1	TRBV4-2	ASGLASGEQF
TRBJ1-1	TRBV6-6	ASRLTGTHTEAF
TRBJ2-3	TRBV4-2	ASSQEPGLAGTDTQY
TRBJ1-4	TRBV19	ASRSRDRFSFNEKLF
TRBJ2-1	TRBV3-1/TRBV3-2	ASSYTRTSGSYNEQF
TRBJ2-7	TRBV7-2	ASSSPTSGTYEQY
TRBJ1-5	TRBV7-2	ASSPRTGGHQPQH
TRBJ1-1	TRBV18	ASSPTQGVNTEAF
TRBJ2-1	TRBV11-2	ASSLSTGRHEQF
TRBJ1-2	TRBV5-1	ASSSTGLNGYT
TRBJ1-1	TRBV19	ASSIDIDSRRGAF
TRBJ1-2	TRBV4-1	ASSQEISVLYGYT
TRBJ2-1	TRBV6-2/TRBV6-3	ASSWDWSGEQF
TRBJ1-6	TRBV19	ASSIGDSLYNSPLH
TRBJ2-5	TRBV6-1	ASSEYYLGQETQY
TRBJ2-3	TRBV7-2	ASSLERGSADTQY
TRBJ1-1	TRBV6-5	ASSRPGRGNTEAF
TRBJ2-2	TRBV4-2	ASSQSLAGGTGELF
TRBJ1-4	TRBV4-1	ASSPHRVFATNEKLF
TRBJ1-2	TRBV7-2	ASSLLGQAHYGYT
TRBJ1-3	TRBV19	ATRSELGLSGNTIY
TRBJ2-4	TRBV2	ASSEWVGTQNIQY
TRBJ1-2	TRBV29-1	SVEGRMYGYT
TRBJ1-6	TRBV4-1	ASSQDHMGSGSPLH
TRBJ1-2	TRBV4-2	ASSREQGAHYGYT
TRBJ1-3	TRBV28	ASRGRQRGIWGNTIY
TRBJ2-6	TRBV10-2	ASRARYGANVLT
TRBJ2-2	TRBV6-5	ASSSHRANTGELF
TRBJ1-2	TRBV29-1	SVRERIYGYT
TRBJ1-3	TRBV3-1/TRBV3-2	ASSQDSGYTIY
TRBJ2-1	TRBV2	ASSEEVAGWMDEQF
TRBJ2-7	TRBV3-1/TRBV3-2	ASSLGTGLEQY
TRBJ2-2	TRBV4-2	ASSQEGPTGELF
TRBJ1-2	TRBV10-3	AISQARVLSNNYGYT
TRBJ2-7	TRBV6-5	ASSWGGTGNEQY
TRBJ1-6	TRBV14	ASSQGQGLTSPLH
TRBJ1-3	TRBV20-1	SASPRNTIY